This TCR beta chain was captured by sequencing in a study of T-cell memory formation after mild COVID-19. This clonotype appeared many times. Sample barcodes and UMIs were carried by the TCR alpha and TCR beta cDNA libraries that 5'RACE generated with constant-segment primers. Each CDR3 protein gets one entry after TCRdb re-called the 5' RACE reads with MiXCR. The sample lists hundreds of thousands of distinct CDR3 sequences; approximately 16% were seen once. The CDR3 contains 12 residues. CDR1 is LGHNA and CDR2 is YNFKEQ in the germline V gene. V lost 1 base, J lost 9 bases, and 9 bases lay in between.

Source material: PBMCs or a T cell subset sorted from them (not recorded which). V and J are TRBV4-2 and TRBJ1-1; D perhaps matches TRBD1 (5 bases). The receptor comes from a man aged 18 to 29 who had mild COVID-19 (a few samples of this study predate the infection). Cell type and time point are not known. CDR3 in DNA: TGTGCCAGCAGCCAAGTGCAGGGAAAAGCTTTCTTT. Its translation: CASSQVQGKAFF.